The clone carrying this TCR beta chain was found a few times. Its matching antigen is unknown. This CDR3 is built from 16 residues. The V and J ends lost 3 bases and 0 bases, in that order; junction bases with no gene match: 6. Germline assignment: CDR1 KGHSH and CDR2 LQKENI. Researchers prepared the TCRbeta library using unique molecular identifiers, the study reports. MiXCR, run by TCRdb on the PCR reads, gives a single entry per CDR3 protein. This repertoire shows 440,000 or so distinct CDR3 sequences, roughly two fifths found once; its top ten account for 27%. The data belong to a study of T-cell reconstitution after alpha-beta-depleted transplantation in children. Study-level results: Newly produced T cells mostly provided counts and TCRbeta diversity after one year, as hyperexpanded clones declined. Some patients' high day-60 TCRbeta diversity was traced to surviving recipient T cells and thymic progenitors. Reportedly, alpha-beta T cells present about two months post-transplant originated from several hundred expanded clones of graft origin.

The gene calls are TRBV18 and TRBJ1-1, with 8 bases aligning to TRBD1. The sequencing used PBMCs, collected before TCRalphabeta/CD19-depleted stem cell transplant. The receptor comes from a girl aged 2-10 years with aplastic anemia, due to receive a stem cell transplant. CDR3 nucleotides: TGTGCCAGCTCACCGGAACAGGGGGGCATGAACACTGAAGCTTTCTTT. Amino acid sequence: CASSPEQGGMNTEAFF. Together with reference TRBV18 and TRBJ1-1, the CDR3 gives the full variable domain: NAGVMQNPRHLVRRRGQEARLRCSPMKGHSHVYWYRQLPEEGLKFMVYLQKENIIDESGMPKERFSAEFPKEGPSILRIQQVVRGDSAAYFCASSPEQGGMNTEAFFGQGTRLTVV.